Here is one TCR beta chain with its context. In the authors' workflow: Estimation of nucleated cell counts relied on the amplification of reference gene primers. The repertoire was sequenced with immunoSEQ multiplex PCR; TCRdb's copy has only in-frame clones and lacks some. The V and J calls and the clone size are those of that table, but D and trimming were determined from the DNA. The repertoire consists of 350,000 to 450,000 clones, with about 89% occurring once and the leading ten covering about 2%. This specimen comes from a study of blood T cell repertoires in COVID-19. Study summary: From the United States, Italy and Spain came samples of acute and convalescent COVID-19. PBMCs, B-cell-depleted T cells, or T cells provided the cDNA or gDNA that made up the material.

Seattle patients were enrolled during active infection and followed longitudinally. The source is an older woman with COVID-19, enrolled during active disease. The sequenced sample consisted of peripheral blood.

The CDR3 DNA follows: TGTGCCAGCTCATACGGACAGGGGGCGAACACTGAAGCTTTCTTT. Translation gives CASSYGQGANTEAFF. This chain joins TRBV18 and TRBJ1-1; TRBD1 matches at 11 bases. CDR1 is KGHSH and CDR2 is LQKENI in the germline V gene. J lost 1 base, V lost 5 bases, and 3 bases had no gene match. This CDR3 has 15 residues.